These T cell receptor beta chains were read from a single sample in a study of regulatory T cells in long-lasting Graves disease. TCRdb called the multiplex PCR reads again in MiXCR, with one record for every CDR3 protein. The data show about 660,000 distinct CDR3 sequences, around 30% seen once. This specimen consisted of peripheral blood mononuclear cells (PBMCs), obtained when the disease was refractory, from a patient treated with antithyroid drugs. The receptors derive from a female donor with Graves disease. The conserved cysteine and the conserved F or W are not part of the CDR3 here. Size values are once, few and many counts, or a class for expanded clones, and some rows have none.

cdr3_length v_call clone_size cdr3_aa
12 TRBV28 - ASSKTGFNQPQH
12 TRBV19 - ASSIVGVSYEQY
11 TRBV12-3/TRBV12-4 many ASSPRETYGYT
13 TRBV12-3/TRBV12-4 - ASSLALNDSYEQY
11 TRBV19 - ASSRNWAGELF
14 TRBV12-3/TRBV12-4 many ASSSTDRGLNQPQH
12 TRBV6-2/TRBV6-3 many ASSYSLAAETQY
12 TRBV10-3 - AGGMGLAGDEQY
12 TRBV6-2/TRBV6-3 - ASSVTGQVGEQF
12 TRBV12-3/TRBV12-4 few ASSKTVTNEKLF
14 TRBV6-5 many ASSYSTSGQKYGYT